The T cell receptor (beta chain) under discussion was sequenced for a study of T cell responses to AZD1222 COVID-19 vaccine. Study conclusions and caveats: In a largely white British group with more females than males, clonal diversity was possibly underestimated. Regions 160-218 and 743-854 held dominance among vaccine-associated CD4 TCRs, which spanned spike.

Points on this clone: Its antigen is as yet unknown.

Repertoires were generated with immunoSEQ multiplex PCR, while TCRdb's copy carries only in-frame clones and drops some. The repertoire includes 98,000 or so clones, over 85% of them detected once, and about 3% sits in the top ten. This sequence was found in an adult in good health. This specimen consisted of peripheral blood, obtained on day 0 of MenACWY control vaccination.

The CDR3 sequence is CASSYRGGSPLHF. DNA for the CDR3: TGTGCCAGCAGCTACAGGGGTGGGTCACCCCTCCACTTT. This chain joins TRBV11-2 and TRBJ1-6; 7 bases align to TRBD1. Germline V gene sequence: CDR1 SGHAT, CDR2 FQNNGV. The CDR3 is 13 amino acids. V gave up 4 bases and J gave up 10 bases; unmatched junction bases: 4.